This is a list of T cell receptor beta chains from one sample in a study of T-cell memory formation after mild COVID-19. TCRdb ran MiXCR on the 5' RACE reads and lists one entry per CDR3 protein. Of roughly 250,000 distinct CDR3 sequences listed, approximately 15% are singletons. The specimen was PBMCs or a T cell subset sorted from them (not recorded which). These receptors were collected from a man aged 18 to 30 who had mild COVID-19 (a few samples of this study predate the infection). Cell type and time point are not known. Both conserved end residues are trimmed from each CDR3. Fields, in order: V gene, J gene, D gene, CDR3 protein. D genes are given only for firm matches.

TRBV4-1	TRBJ1-2	TRBD1	ASSQDWDSYNYGYT
TRBV5-1	TRBJ2-1	.	ASSLTENEQF
TRBV4-1	TRBJ2-7	.	ASSQDRGFYEQY
TRBV11-2	TRBJ2-3	TRBD2	ASSPRLAGGVTDTQY
TRBV7-9	TRBJ2-3	.	ASSSDGREGTDTQY
TRBV5-4	TRBJ2-7	TRBD1	ASSLVQGLNEQY
TRBV30	TRBJ2-7	.	AWSVGLATYEQY
TRBV5-1	TRBJ1-1	.	ASSLMATGNTEAF
TRBV7-3	TRBJ2-5	TRBD2	ASSLPTSGEETQY
TRBV7-3	TRBJ2-2	TRBD1	ASSTTGITGELF
TRBV2	TRBJ2-5	TRBD2	ASSEERGETQY
TRBV12-3/TRBV12-4	TRBJ1-1	.	ASSPLGTEAF
TRBV11-2	TRBJ2-1	.	ASSFVYNEQF
TRBV20-1	TRBJ1-2	TRBD1	SARAGGNYGYT
TRBV7-2	TRBJ1-2	.	ASTSAGSTNYGYT
TRBV5-1	TRBJ1-1	TRBD1	ASSLDRGRRTEAF
TRBV5-1	TRBJ2-1	.	ASSLALLSYNEQF
TRBV27	TRBJ1-2	.	ASGSRAYGYT
TRBV6-1	TRBJ2-3	.	ASKRPSTDTQY
TRBV5-1	TRBJ1-1	TRBD1	ASSYRQGGGNTEAF
TRBV4-2	TRBJ1-6	TRBD1	ASSAEGAGSPLH
TRBV4-2	TRBJ2-1	TRBD2	ASSQGTSGVLSYNEQF
TRBV4-1	TRBJ1-6	TRBD1	ASKGGQGKGSPLH
TRBV27	TRBJ2-6	TRBD1	ASGSGGGYVAGANVLT
TRBV10-3	TRBJ1-1	.	AISDGRTNTEAF
TRBV24-1	TRBJ2-7	TRBD1	ATSERTGKDLSYEQY
TRBV7-2	TRBJ2-1	.	ASSQRGGRYNEQF
TRBV7-8	TRBJ1-5	.	ASSLAGGAIQPQH
TRBV6-5	TRBJ2-7	TRBD1	ASSTGQGEQY
TRBV6-2/TRBV6-3	TRBJ2-1	.	ASTEGNSYNEQF
TRBV7-2	TRBJ2-3	.	ASTLRGRRNTQY
TRBV2	TRBJ1-1	.	ASYLETGTEAF
TRBV6-5	TRBJ1-1	.	ASRRTVLGSEAF
TRBV6-1	TRBJ1-5	.	ASTLGRSGPSNQPQH
TRBV5-6	TRBJ1-4	TRBD1	ASSWTGGTNEKLF
TRBV7-9	TRBJ2-1	.	ASSPPGSSYNEQF
TRBV6-1	TRBJ1-6	.	ASGPGPNSPLH
TRBV9	TRBJ2-3	TRBD2	ASSPGSGITDTQY
TRBV4-3	TRBJ1-2	.	ASSQRGGYGYT
TRBV2	TRBJ2-2	.	ASRKTGAGELF
TRBV7-2	TRBJ2-3	TRBD2	ASSLVAGAGDTQY
TRBV12-3/TRBV12-4	TRBJ1-6	.	ASSQGHNSPLH
TRBV14	TRBJ1-2	.	ASSPRTDPYGYT
TRBV20-1	TRBJ1-1	TRBD1	SARTGGTATEAF
TRBV7-2	TRBJ1-1	.	ASSGSGGFTEAF
TRBV5-1	TRBJ2-1	.	ASSSLIDSPGANEQF
TRBV5-1	TRBJ2-7	TRBD1	ASSLQGALFNEQY
TRBV4-3	TRBJ1-2	.	ASSQAMGERGYT
TRBV5-1	TRBJ2-4	.	ASSPTRQATNIQY
TRBV7-2	TRBJ2-5	.	ASSRKSGETQY
TRBV20-1	TRBJ2-3	.	SARDPARDDTQY
TRBV20-1	TRBJ1-1	.	SACSPDMIAEAF
TRBV12-3/TRBV12-4	TRBJ2-5	.	ASSPRAAQETQY
TRBV5-1	TRBJ2-3	.	ASRVLGIADTQY